This TCR beta chain was sequenced in a study of molecular identifiers for immune sequencing clone quantification. Study findings and constraints: Should identical TCR molecules share a barcode, the sizes of highly expanded clones could be underestimated.

Preparation of the bulk TCR libraries relied on previously described methods and listed TCR primers. One entry per CDR3 protein results from TCRdb running MiXCR on the PCR reads. The table has about half a million distinct CDR3 sequences, about 25% seen once. Points on this clonotype: Its target is unknown.

Naive CD8 libraries came from about 19,000 to 1,100,000 sorted cells with 10%, 30% or 50% RNA. Naive CD8 T cell sorting was performed on the CD8+CD4-CCR7+CD45RA+ phenotype. This receptor was taken from a human donor in good health. Some libraries in this study had Jurkat cell RNA spiked in. Sequencing used naive CD8+ T cells from blood, with Jurkat cell RNA spiked in. Specified subset: FACS-sorted CD8+CD4-CCR7+CD45RA+ naive T cells.

CDR3 bases: TGCGCCAGCAGCGACAGTTACACTGAAGCTTTCTTT. Its protein is CASSDSYTEAFF. The chain combines TRBV5-1 with TRBJ1-1, with D possibly matching TRBD1 (5 bases). V was pared by 4 bases and J by 3 bases, with 7 bases between. This CDR3 is 12 amino acids long. Germline V CDR1 and CDR2: SGHRS, YFSETQ. The full variable domain, its missing parts supplied by reference TRBV5-1 and TRBJ1-1, is KAGVTQTPRYLIKTRGQQVTLSCSPISGHRSVSWYQQTPGQGLQFLFEYFSETQRNKGNFPGRFSGRQFSNSRSEMNVSTLELGDSALYLCASSDSYTEAFFGQGTRLTVV.